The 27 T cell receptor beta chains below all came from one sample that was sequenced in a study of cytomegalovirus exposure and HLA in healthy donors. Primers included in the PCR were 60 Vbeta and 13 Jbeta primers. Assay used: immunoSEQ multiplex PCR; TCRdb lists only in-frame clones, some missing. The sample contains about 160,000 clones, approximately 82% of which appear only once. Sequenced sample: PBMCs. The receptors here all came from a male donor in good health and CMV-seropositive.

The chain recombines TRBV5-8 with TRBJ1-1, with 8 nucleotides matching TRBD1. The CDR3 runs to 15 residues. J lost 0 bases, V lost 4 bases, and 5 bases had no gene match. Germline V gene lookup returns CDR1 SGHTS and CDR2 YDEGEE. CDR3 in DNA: TGTGCCAGCAGCACCCGGACAGGGTTGAACACTGAAGCTTTCTTT. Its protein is CASSTRTGLNTEAFF. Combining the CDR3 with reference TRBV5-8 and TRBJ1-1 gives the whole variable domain EAGVTQSPTHLIKTRGQQATLRCSPISGHTSVYWYQQALGLGLQFLLWYDEGEERNRGNFPPRFSGRQFPNYSSELNVNALELEDSALYLCASSTRTGLNTEAFFGQGTRLTVV.

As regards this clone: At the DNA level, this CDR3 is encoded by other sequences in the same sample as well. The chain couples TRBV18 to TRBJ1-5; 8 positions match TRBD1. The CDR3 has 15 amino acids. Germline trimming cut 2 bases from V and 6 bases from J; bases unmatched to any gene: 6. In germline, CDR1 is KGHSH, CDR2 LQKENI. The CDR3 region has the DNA TGTGCCAGCTCACCAGGACAGGGAACGGGTCAGCCCCAGCATTTT. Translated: CASSPGQGTGQPQHF. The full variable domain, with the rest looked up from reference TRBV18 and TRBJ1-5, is NAGVMQNPRHLVRRRGQEARLRCSPMKGHSHVYWYRQLPEEGLKFMVYLQKENIIDESGMPKERFSAEFPKEGPSILRIQQVVRGDSAAYFCASSPGQGTGQPQHFGDGTRLSIL.

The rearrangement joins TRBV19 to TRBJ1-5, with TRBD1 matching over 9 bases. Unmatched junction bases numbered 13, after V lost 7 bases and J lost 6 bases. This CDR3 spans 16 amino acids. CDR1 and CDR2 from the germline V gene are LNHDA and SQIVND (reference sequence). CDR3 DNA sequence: TGTGCCAGTACCCTAGACCGGGACAGGGTTTCTCAGCCCCAGCATTTT. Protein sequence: CASTLDRDRVSQPQHF.

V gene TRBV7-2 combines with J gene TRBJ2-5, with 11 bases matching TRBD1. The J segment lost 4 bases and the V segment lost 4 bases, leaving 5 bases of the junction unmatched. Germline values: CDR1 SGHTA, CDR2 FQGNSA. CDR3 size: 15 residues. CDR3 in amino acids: CASSSGQGAGETQYF. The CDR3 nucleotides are TGTGCCAGCAGCTCCGGACAGGGGGCAGGAGAGACCCAGTACTTC.

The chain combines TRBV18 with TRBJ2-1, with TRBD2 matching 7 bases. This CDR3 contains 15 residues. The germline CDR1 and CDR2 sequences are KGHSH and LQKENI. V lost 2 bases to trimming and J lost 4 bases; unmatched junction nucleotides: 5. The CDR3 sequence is CASSPSLATYNEQFF. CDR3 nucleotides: TGTGCCAGCTCACCATCACTAGCGACATACAATGAGCAGTTCTTC.

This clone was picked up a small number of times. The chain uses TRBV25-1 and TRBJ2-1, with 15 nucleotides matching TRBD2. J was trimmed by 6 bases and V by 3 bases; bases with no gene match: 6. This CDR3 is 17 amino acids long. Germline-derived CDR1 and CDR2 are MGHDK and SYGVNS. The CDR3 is CASSDGTSGRWSNEQFF. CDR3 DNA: TGTGCCAGCAGTGATGGGACTAGCGGGAGGTGGTCCAATGAGCAGTTCTTC.

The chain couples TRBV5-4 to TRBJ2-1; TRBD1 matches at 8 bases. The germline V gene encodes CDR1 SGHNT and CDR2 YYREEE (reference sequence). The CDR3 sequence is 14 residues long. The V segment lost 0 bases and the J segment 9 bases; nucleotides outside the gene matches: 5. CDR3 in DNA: TGTGCCAGCAGCTTGGTGCAGGGGGCACGTGAGCAGTTCTTC. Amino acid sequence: CASSLVQGAREQFF.

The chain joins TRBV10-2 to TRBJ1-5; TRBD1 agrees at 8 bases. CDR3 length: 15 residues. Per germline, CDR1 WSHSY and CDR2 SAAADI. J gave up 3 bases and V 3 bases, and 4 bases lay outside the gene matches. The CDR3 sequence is CASSDRTGYNQPQHF. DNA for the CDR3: TGCGCCAGCAGTGACCGGACAGGGTACAATCAGCCCCAGCATTTT.

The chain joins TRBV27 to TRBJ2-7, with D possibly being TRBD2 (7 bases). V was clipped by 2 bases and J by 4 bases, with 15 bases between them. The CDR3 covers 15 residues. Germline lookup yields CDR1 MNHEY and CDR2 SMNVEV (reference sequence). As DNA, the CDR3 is TGTGCCAGCAGTTTAGAGGGGGGGGTGCAATACGAGCAGTACTTC. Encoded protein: CASSLEGGVQYEQYF.

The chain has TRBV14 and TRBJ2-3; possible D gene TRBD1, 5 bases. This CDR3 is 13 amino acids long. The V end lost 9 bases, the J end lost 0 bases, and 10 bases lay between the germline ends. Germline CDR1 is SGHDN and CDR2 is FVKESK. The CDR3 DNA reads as TGTGCCAGTTCGACAGCTAGCACAGATACGCAGTATTTT. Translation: CASSTASTDTQYF.

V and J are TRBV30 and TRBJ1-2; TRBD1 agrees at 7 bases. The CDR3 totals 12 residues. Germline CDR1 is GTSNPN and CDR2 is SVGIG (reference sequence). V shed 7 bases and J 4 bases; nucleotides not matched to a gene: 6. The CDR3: CASSTGTYGYTF. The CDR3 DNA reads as TGTGCCTCCTCGACAGGGACCTATGGCTACACCTTC.

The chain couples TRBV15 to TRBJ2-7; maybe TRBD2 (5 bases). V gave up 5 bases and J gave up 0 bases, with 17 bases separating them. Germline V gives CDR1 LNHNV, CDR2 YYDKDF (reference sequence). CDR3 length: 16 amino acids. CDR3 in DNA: TGTGCCACCAGCGGATGGGATGGGGAGAACTCCTACGAGCAGTACTTC. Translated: CATSGWDGENSYEQYF.

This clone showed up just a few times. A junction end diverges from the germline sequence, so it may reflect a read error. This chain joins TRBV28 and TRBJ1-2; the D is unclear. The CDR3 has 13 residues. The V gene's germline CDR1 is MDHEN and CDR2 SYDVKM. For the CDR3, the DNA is TGTGCCAGCAATGTCCCCCCGGGTGCGGGCTTCACCTTC. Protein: CASNVPPGAGFTF.

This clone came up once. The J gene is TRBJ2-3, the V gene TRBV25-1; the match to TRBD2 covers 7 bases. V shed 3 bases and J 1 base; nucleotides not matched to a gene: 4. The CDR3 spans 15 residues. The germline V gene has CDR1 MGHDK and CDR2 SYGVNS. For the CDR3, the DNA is TGTGCCAGCAGTGAGGGCGGGAGTGGCACAGATACGCAGTATTTT. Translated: CASSEGGSGTDTQYF.

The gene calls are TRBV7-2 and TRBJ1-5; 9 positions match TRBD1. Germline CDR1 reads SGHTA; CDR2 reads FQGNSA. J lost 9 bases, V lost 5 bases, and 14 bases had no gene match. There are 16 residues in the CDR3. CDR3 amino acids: CASSPPGTGNQRPQHF. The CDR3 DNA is TGTGCCAGCAGCCCTCCCGGGACAGGGAATCAGCGGCCCCAGCATTTT.

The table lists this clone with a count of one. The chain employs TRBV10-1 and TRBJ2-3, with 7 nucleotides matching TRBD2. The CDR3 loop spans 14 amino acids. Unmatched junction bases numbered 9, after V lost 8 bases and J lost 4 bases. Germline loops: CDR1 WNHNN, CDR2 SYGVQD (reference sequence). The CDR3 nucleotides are TGCGCCAGCTCGGGAGGACTAGTCTCAGATACGCAGTATTTT. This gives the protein CASSGGLVSDTQYF.

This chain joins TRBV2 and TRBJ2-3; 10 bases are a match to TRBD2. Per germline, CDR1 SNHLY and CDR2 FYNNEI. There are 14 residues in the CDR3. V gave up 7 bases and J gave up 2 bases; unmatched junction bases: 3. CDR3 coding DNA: TGTGCCAGCACCCTAGCGGGGGTCACAGATACGCAGTATTTT. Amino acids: CASTLAGVTDTQYF. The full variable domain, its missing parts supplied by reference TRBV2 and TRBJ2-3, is EPEVTQTPSHQVTQMGQEVILRCVPISNHLYFYWYRQILGQKVEFLVSFYNNEISEKSEIFDDQFSVERPDGSNFTLKIRSTKLEDSAMYFCASTLAGVTDTQYFGPGTRLTVL.

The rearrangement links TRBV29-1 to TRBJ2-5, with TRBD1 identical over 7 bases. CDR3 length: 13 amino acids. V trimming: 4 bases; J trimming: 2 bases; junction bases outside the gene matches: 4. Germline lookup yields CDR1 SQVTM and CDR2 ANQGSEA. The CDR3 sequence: CSVVATGQETQYF. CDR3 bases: TGCAGCGTTGTGGCGACAGGGCAAGAGACCCAGTACTTC.

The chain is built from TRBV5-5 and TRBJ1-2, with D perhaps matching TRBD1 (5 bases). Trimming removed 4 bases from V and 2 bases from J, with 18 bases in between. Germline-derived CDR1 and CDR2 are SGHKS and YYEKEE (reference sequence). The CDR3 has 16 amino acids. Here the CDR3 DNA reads TGTGCCAGCAGCCATAATCCGGGACTTCTAAACTATGGCTACACCTTC. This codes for CASSHNPGLLNYGYTF. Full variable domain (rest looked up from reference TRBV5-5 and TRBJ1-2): DAGVTQSPTHLIKTRGQQVTLRCSPISGHKSVSWYQQVLGQGPQFIFQYYEKEERGRGNFPDRFSARQFPNYSSELNVNALLLGDSALYLCASSHNPGLLNYGYTFGSGTRLTVV.

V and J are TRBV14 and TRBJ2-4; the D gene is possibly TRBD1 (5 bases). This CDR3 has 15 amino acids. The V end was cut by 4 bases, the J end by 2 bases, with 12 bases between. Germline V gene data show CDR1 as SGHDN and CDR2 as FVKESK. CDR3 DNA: TGTGCCAGCAGCCTTCTGACAGATTCCAAAAACATTCAGTACTTC. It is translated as CASSLLTDSKNIQYF.

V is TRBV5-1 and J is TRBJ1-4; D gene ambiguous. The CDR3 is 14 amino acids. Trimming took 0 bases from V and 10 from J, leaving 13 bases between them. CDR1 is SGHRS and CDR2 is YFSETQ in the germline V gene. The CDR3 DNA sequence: TGCGCCAGCAGCTTGGTAGGACCGGAGGGAAAACTGTTTTTT. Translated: CASSLVGPEGKLFF.

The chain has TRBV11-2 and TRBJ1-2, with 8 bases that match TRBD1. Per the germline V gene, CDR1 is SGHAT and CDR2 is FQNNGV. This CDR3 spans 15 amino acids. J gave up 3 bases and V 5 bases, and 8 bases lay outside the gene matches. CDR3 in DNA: TGTGCCAGCAGCCATAAACAGGGGGTAGACTATGGCTACACCTTC. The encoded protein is CASSHKQGVDYGYTF.

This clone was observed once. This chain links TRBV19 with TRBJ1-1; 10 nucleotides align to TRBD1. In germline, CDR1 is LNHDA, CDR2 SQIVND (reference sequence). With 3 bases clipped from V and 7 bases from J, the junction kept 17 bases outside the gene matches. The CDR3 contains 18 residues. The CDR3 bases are TGTGCCAGTAGTATCCGTCGACAGGGGGCGCGGTCCTGGGGTGAAGCTTTCTTT. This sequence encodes CASSIRRQGARSWGEAFF. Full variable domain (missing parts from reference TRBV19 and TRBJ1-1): DGGITQSPKYLFRKEGQNVTLSCEQNLNHDAMYWYRQDPGQGLRLIYYSQIVNDFQKGDIAEGYSVSREKKESFPLTVTSAQKNPTAFYLCASSIRRQGARSWGEAFFGQGTRLTVV.

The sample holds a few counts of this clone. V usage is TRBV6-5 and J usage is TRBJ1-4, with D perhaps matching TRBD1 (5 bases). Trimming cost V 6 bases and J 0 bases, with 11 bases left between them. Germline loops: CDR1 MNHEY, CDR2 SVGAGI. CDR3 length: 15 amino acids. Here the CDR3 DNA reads TGTGCCAGCAGGTCGGGGGGAGCAACTAATGAAAAACTGTTTTTT. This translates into CASRSGGATNEKLFF.

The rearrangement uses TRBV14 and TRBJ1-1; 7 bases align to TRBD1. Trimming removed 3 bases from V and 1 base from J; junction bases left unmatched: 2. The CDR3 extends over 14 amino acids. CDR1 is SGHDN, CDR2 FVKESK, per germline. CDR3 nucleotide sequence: TGTGCCAGCAGCCACAGGGGGAGGAACACTGAAGCTTTCTTT. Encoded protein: CASSHRGRNTEAFF.

The CDR3, as DNA: TGCGCCAGCAGCTTGGAGGGGGGGCCCCAAGAGACCCAGTACTTC. This sequence encodes CASSLEGGPQETQYF. The V call is TRBV5-1, the J call TRBJ2-5, with D possibly being TRBD2 (7 bases). The germline V and J ends were trimmed by 0 bases and 1 base, with 10 bases remaining between them. Germline V gene sequence: CDR1 SGHRS, CDR2 YFSETQ. The CDR3 length is 15 residues. The full variable domain, its missing parts supplied by reference TRBV5-1 and TRBJ2-5, is KAGVTQTPRYLIKTRGQQVTLSCSPISGHRSVSWYQQTPGQGLQFLFEYFSETQRNKGNFPGRFSGRQFSNSRSEMNVSTLELGDSALYLCASSLEGGPQETQYFGPGTRLLVL.

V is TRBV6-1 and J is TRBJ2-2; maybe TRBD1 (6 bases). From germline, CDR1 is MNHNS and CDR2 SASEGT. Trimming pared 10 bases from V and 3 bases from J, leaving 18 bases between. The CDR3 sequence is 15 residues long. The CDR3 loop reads CATSSRDKHTGELFF. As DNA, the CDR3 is TGTGCCACAAGTTCCCGGGACAAACACACCGGGGAGCTGTTTTTT.